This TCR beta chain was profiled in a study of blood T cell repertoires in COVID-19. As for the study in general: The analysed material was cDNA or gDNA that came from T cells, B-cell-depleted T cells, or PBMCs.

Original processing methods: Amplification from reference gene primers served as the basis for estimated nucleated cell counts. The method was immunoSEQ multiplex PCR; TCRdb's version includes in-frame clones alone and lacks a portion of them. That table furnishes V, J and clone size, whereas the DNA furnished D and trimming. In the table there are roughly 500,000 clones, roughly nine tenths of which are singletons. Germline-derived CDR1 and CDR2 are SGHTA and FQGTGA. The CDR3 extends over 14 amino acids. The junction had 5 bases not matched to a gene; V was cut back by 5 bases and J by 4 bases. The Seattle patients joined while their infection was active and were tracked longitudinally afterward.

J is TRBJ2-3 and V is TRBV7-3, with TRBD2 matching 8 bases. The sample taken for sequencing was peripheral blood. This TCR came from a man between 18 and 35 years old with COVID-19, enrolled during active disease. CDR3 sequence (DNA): TGTGCCAGCAGCCCAACTAGCGGATCAGATACGCAGTATTTT. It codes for CASSPTSGSDTQYF.